This TCR beta chain appears in the sequencing data of a study of T-cell memory formation after mild COVID-19. In the study overall: TCR clusters were largely donor specific.

The study's findings and limits: Day 15 to 85 contracting clones showed balanced CD4/CD8; later expanders leaned CD4+. Several responding clones turned up in pre-infection memory, indicating that cross-reactive memory may have taken part.

This clonotype turned up a few times. Its antigen is currently unknown. TCRdb called the 5' RACE reads again in MiXCR, with one record for every CDR3 protein. Of under 50,000 distinct CDR3 sequences listed, 27% are singletons. The CDR3 loop spans 14 amino acids. The germline V gene encodes CDR1 SGHTA and CDR2 FQGTGA. The germline V and J ends were trimmed by 4 bases and 1 base, with 10 bases remaining between them. The V gene is TRBV7-3, the J gene TRBJ2-5, with D possibly TRBD2 on 6 matching bases. The receptor was derived from a man between 18 and 35 years old who had mild COVID-19 (a few samples of this study predate the infection). Cell type and time point are not known. The specimen sequenced was PBMCs or a T cell subset sorted from them (not recorded which). CDR3 bases: TGTGCCAGCAGCTCACCGGGAGCCCAAGAGACCCAGTACTTC. This gives the protein CASSSPGAQETQYF.